The clone carrying this TCR beta chain was seen a single time. Its antigen is unknown. Sequenced by immunoSEQ multiplex PCR; TCRdb stores in-frame clones only, minus some. The sample has around 310,000 clones, 80% seen once. The sample belongs to a study of cytotoxic CD8 clonotypes in ibrutinib-treated CLL. Background on the study: The patient breakdown showed more than nine relapsed/refractory and under 16 treatment-naive cases, with under 18 IGHV unmutated.

The germline gives CDR1 LGHNT, CDR2 FRNRAP. The CDR3 consists of 17 residues. Germline trimming cut 2 bases from V and 4 bases from J; bases unmatched to any gene: 10. Study observations and caveats: Clonality was elevated at ibrutinib response and had returned toward baseline at progression. Clonality (at baseline) was higher than in age-matched healthy donors and tracked circulating CD8+ T-cell counts.

This sequence was found in a human donor with chronic lymphocytic leukemia. The chain recombines TRBV12-5 with TRBJ2-1, with TRBD2 matching 8 bases. Here the sequenced sample was PBMCs, taken before ibrutinib treatment. CDR3 amino acids: CASGLQPGLGLYNEQFF. DNA of the CDR3: TGTGCTAGTGGTTTGCAACCGGGACTAGGTCTATACAATGAGCAGTTCTTC.